The TCR beta chain described here comes from a study of blood T cell repertoires in COVID-19. Across the whole study: There were acute and convalescent COVID-19 samples, and they came from the United States, Italy and Spain. From T cells, B-cell-depleted T cells, or PBMCs came the material, which was cDNA or gDNA.

The authors' processing: Reference gene primer amplification in the assay estimated nucleated cell counts. Measured with immunoSEQ multiplex PCR; TCRdb has only the in-frame clones, and not every one. Clonal size and the V and J genes are those of that table, whereas D and trimming came from the DNA. The sample has 150,000 to 200,000 clones, around 84% seen once. The ends were cut back, 2 bases at V and 0 bases at J, with 5 bases in the middle. Germline assignment: CDR1 LGHDT and CDR2 YNNKEL (reference sequence). This CDR3 is built from 14 residues. The sequence was obtained from a man aged 30-40 years with active or convalescent COVID-19. The sample comprised peripheral blood. J is TRBJ1-3 and V is TRBV3-1 (or the pseudogene TRBV3-2), with D tentatively TRBD1 (5 bases). The CDR3 region has the DNA TGTGCCAGCAGCCAACAGGGCTCTGGAAACACCATATATTTT. It yields the protein CASSQQGSGNTIYF.